A selection of T cell receptor beta chains follows, all from one sample in a study of T cells in Graves' hyperthyroidism and ophthalmopathy. TCRdb ran MiXCR on the multiplex PCR reads and lists one entry per CDR3 protein. The data show about 400,000 distinct CDR3 sequences, roughly 15% seen once. Material: blood. The receptors derive from a woman in her 30s with Graves' ophthalmopathy. CDR3s include the opening cysteine and the closing phenylalanine or tryptophan. Fields, in order: clone size, D gene, J gene, CDR3 length, V gene, CDR3 DNA, CDR3 protein. A D gene is named only where the DNA matches it firmly. Only some rows state a clone size, as once, few, many or a class for expanded clones.

abundance: NA; d_gene: TRBD1; j_gene: TRBJ1-3; len: 17; v_gene: TRBV7-9; CDR3nt: TGTGCCAGCAGCCCCGTTCTAAGTCGGGACAGGGGAAACACCATATATTTT; CDR3aa: CASSPVLSRDRGNTIYF
abundance: many; d_gene: NA; j_gene: TRBJ1-1; len: 11; v_gene: TRBV28; CDR3nt: TGTGCCAGCAGTTTACCGGGTCAAGCTTTCTTT; CDR3aa: CASSLPGQAFF
abundance: many; d_gene: TRBD2; j_gene: TRBJ2-7; len: 14; v_gene: TRBV6-1; CDR3nt: TGTGCCAGCCAAGCGGGGGGGTTTTCCTACGAGCAGTACTTC; CDR3aa: CASQAGGFSYEQYF
abundance: many; d_gene: NA; j_gene: TRBJ2-1; len: 12; v_gene: TRBV28; CDR3nt: TGTGCCAGCAGTTTAATAGGGGTCGAGCAGTTCTTC; CDR3aa: CASSLIGVEQFF
abundance: many; d_gene: NA; j_gene: TRBJ1-5; len: 17; v_gene: TRBV30; CDR3nt: TGTGCCTGGAGGGAAGGATTTGGGTGGGGCAGCAATCAGCCCCAGCATTTT; CDR3aa: CAWREGFGWGSNQPQHF
abundance: many; d_gene: TRBD2; j_gene: TRBJ2-3; len: 13; v_gene: TRBV20-1; CDR3nt: TGCAGTGCTAGTCCGGGGGGAACAGATACGCAGTATTTT; CDR3aa: CSASPGGTDTQYF
abundance: many; d_gene: NA; j_gene: TRBJ2-3; len: 13; v_gene: TRBV7-3; CDR3nt: TGTGCCAGCAGCTTAACTTCCGGGGATACGCAGTATTTT; CDR3aa: CASSLTSGDTQYF
abundance: many; d_gene: NA; j_gene: TRBJ2-3; len: 14; v_gene: TRBV20-1; CDR3nt: TGCAGTGCTAGAGATCTCTTCCGCACAGATACGCAGTATTTT; CDR3aa: CSARDLFRTDTQYF
abundance: few; d_gene: TRBD1; j_gene: TRBJ1-4; len: 15; v_gene: TRBV28; CDR3nt: TGTGCCAGCAGTAGTCAGGGGGCAGCTAATGAAAAACTGTTTTTT; CDR3aa: CASSSQGAANEKLFF
abundance: many; d_gene: NA; j_gene: TRBJ1-2; len: 15; v_gene: TRBV20-1; CDR3nt: TGCAGTGCTAGAGATCTTGGCGGGGCGTTTGATGGCTACACCTTC; CDR3aa: CSARDLGGAFDGYTF
abundance: many; d_gene: TRBD1; j_gene: TRBJ2-3; len: 14; v_gene: TRBV28; CDR3nt: TGTGCCAGCACTAACAGGGGAAGGATTGATACGCAGTATTTT; CDR3aa: CASTNRGRIDTQYF
abundance: NA; d_gene: TRBD1; j_gene: TRBJ1-5; len: 15; v_gene: TRBV30; CDR3nt: TGTGCCTGGACCCCACCGGACAGGGCCAATCAGCCCCAGCATTTT; CDR3aa: CAWTPPDRANQPQHF
abundance: NA; d_gene: TRBD1; j_gene: TRBJ2-7; len: 14; v_gene: TRBV28; CDR3nt: TGTGCCAGCAGTGCCGGGACAGGGGTGTTCGAGCAGTACTTC; CDR3aa: CASSAGTGVFEQYF
abundance: many; d_gene: NA; j_gene: TRBJ2-5; len: 14; v_gene: TRBV18; CDR3nt: TGTGCCAGCTCACCTTCTAGGGCGCGGGAGACCCAGTACTTC; CDR3aa: CASSPSRARETQYF
abundance: many; d_gene: NA; j_gene: TRBJ1-2; len: 13; v_gene: TRBV5-5; CDR3nt: TGTGCCAGCAGCTTGGAACAGGGCGATGGCTACACCTTC; CDR3aa: CASSLEQGDGYTF
abundance: NA; d_gene: NA; j_gene: TRBJ2-7; len: 15; v_gene: TRBV6-1; CDR3nt: TGTGCCAGCAGAGGACGGTTCGTGGGCATCGGCGAGCAGTACTTC; CDR3aa: CASRGRFVGIGEQYF
abundance: many; d_gene: NA; j_gene: TRBJ1-1; len: 13; v_gene: TRBV28; CDR3nt: TGTGCCAGCAGTTTAGGGTCGAACACTGAAGCTTTCTTT; CDR3aa: CASSLGSNTEAFF
abundance: many; d_gene: NA; j_gene: TRBJ1-5; len: 14; v_gene: TRBV7-9; CDR3nt: TGTGCCAGCAGCCAGACAAGTGGGCATCAGCCCCAGCATTTT; CDR3aa: CASSQTSGHQPQHF
abundance: many; d_gene: NA; j_gene: TRBJ2-5; len: 13; v_gene: TRBV2; CDR3nt: TGTGCCAGCAGTTCGTTGCATGGGGAGACCCAGTACTTC; CDR3aa: CASSSLHGETQYF
abundance: many; d_gene: NA; j_gene: TRBJ1-5; len: 17; v_gene: TRBV20-1; CDR3nt: TGCAGTGCTATTGTTAGGGTTACTGCTACGAATAATCAGCCCCAGCATTTT; CDR3aa: CSAIVRVTATNNQPQHF
abundance: many; d_gene: NA; j_gene: TRBJ2-5; len: 15; v_gene: TRBV27; CDR3nt: TGTGCCAGCAGTTTGGGACCGGCTACCCGGGAGACCCAGTACTTC; CDR3aa: CASSLGPATRETQYF
abundance: many; d_gene: NA; j_gene: TRBJ1-5; len: 15; v_gene: TRBV7-2; CDR3nt: TGTGCCAGCAGCTTAGCAGGACTATCCAATCAGCCCCAGCATTTT; CDR3aa: CASSLAGLSNQPQHF
abundance: many; d_gene: NA; j_gene: TRBJ1-5; len: 13; v_gene: TRBV3-1; CDR3nt: TGTGCCAGCAGCCCGGTGAGCAATCAGCCCCAGCATTTT; CDR3aa: CASSPVSNQPQHF
abundance: many; d_gene: NA; j_gene: TRBJ2-7; len: 13; v_gene: TRBV20-1; CDR3nt: TGCAGTGTGGGATGGGGAAGCTCCTACGAGCAGTACTTC; CDR3aa: CSVGWGSSYEQYF
abundance: NA; d_gene: NA; j_gene: TRBJ2-7; len: 16; v_gene: TRBV19; CDR3nt: TGTGCCAGTACCCTGCAGCACGGACAGAGCTCCTACGAGCAGTACTTC; CDR3aa: CASTLQHGQSSYEQYF
abundance: medium-sized; d_gene: NA; j_gene: TRBJ1-1; len: 15; v_gene: TRBV18; CDR3nt: TGTGCCAGCTCACGAAGGAGGGACCTGAACACTGAAGCTTTCTTT; CDR3aa: CASSRRRDLNTEAFF
abundance: few; d_gene: NA; j_gene: TRBJ2-3; len: 15; v_gene: TRBV6-2/TRBV6-3; CDR3nt: TGTGCCAGCAGTTACTCGGCAGGTTCCACAGATACGCAGTATTTT; CDR3aa: CASSYSAGSTDTQYF
abundance: many; d_gene: NA; j_gene: TRBJ1-5; len: 12; v_gene: TRBV6-2/TRBV6-3; CDR3nt: TGTGCCAGCAGTTACTACAATCAGCCCCAGCATTTT; CDR3aa: CASSYYNQPQHF
abundance: many; d_gene: NA; j_gene: TRBJ2-7; len: 11; v_gene: TRBV9; CDR3nt: TGTGCCAGCAGCCGGGGGTACGAGCAGTACTTC; CDR3aa: CASSRGYEQYF
abundance: NA; d_gene: TRBD1; j_gene: TRBJ1-6; len: 14; v_gene: TRBV20-1; CDR3nt: TGCAGTGCCACAGGGGAGGCCTATAATTCACCCCTCCACTTT; CDR3aa: CSATGEAYNSPLHF
abundance: many; d_gene: NA; j_gene: TRBJ1-5; len: 17; v_gene: TRBV19; CDR3nt: TGTGCCAGCCGTCCCGGGACGGGAAAGAATAGCAATCAGCCCCAGCATTTT; CDR3aa: CASRPGTGKNSNQPQHF
abundance: many; d_gene: TRBD1; j_gene: TRBJ2-7; len: 16; v_gene: TRBV20-1; CDR3nt: TGCAGTGCTAGACCCCAAGGGGGACAGATAAAATACGAGCAGTACTTC; CDR3aa: CSARPQGGQIKYEQYF
abundance: many; d_gene: NA; j_gene: TRBJ1-3; len: 14; v_gene: TRBV5-1; CDR3nt: TGCGCCAGCAGCTCCACGACTACCGGGGACACCATATATTTT; CDR3aa: CASSSTTTGDTIYF